The source of this T cell receptor beta chain is a study of blood T cell repertoires in COVID-19. At the level of the study: The United States, Italy and Spain were the sources of the acute and convalescent COVID-19 samples.

Everyone who took part was about 18 to 89 years old, and they came from about two dozen US areas. Grouping used clinical history reported by participants in a survey and questionnaire. In the authors' methods: Cell counts per sample came from amplifying reference gene primers. Sequencing used immunoSEQ multiplex PCR; TCRdb keeps in-frame clones, though not all of them. The D gene and trimming were derived from the DNA, and the V and J assignments and clone size from that table. The sample lists more than 150,000 clones, roughly 90% occurring once. This CDR3 region has 14 residues. Germline values: CDR1 LGHDT, CDR2 YNNKEL (reference sequence). V shed 4 bases and J shed 7 bases, with 11 bases lying between them.

The J gene is TRBJ1-6, the V gene TRBV3-1 (or the pseudogene TRBV3-2), with D perhaps matching TRBD1 (6 bases). Sequencing was carried out using PBMCs or T cells enriched from blood (not recorded which). The clonotype originates from a woman between 45 and 60 years old who had recovered from COVID-19. The chain's CDR3 is CASSPQQGNSPLHF. CDR3 sequence (DNA): TGTGCCAGCAGCCCCCAACAGGGAAATTCACCCCTCCACTTT.